This passage covers 16 T cell receptor beta chains from one sample sequenced in a study of T-cell reconstitution after alpha-beta-depleted transplantation in children. Using unique molecular identifiers, the investigators prepared the TCRbeta library. TCRdb passed the PCR reads through MiXCR, listing each CDR3 protein once. Counted here are approximately 520,000 distinct CDR3 sequences, about 10% occurring once; the ten biggest clones make up around 15%. The source material was PBMCs, mostly from graft donor cells, sampled 180 days after TCRalphabeta/CD19-depleted stem cell transplant. Source of these receptors: a female patient between 2 and 15 years old who had a stem cell transplant for aplastic anemia, so the T cells may come from the graft donor.

This clonotype was observed a handful of times. The rearrangement uses TRBV29-1 and TRBJ2-1; 11 nucleotides align to TRBD2. The length of the CDR3 is 14 residues. V dropped 4 bases and J dropped 2; count of bases not matched to a gene: 1. Germline V lookup: CDR1 SQVTM, CDR2 ANQGSEA. Here the CDR3 reads CSVVTSGAYNEQFF. In DNA, the CDR3 is TGCAGCGTTGTGACTAGCGGGGCCTACAATGAGCAGTTCTTC.

The V and J genes are TRBV7-3 and TRBJ2-1; TRBD2 matches 8 bases. This CDR3 contains 16 residues. Germline V CDR1 and CDR2: SGHTA, FQGTGA. V trimming: 5 bases; J trimming: 6 bases; junction bases outside the gene matches: 12. The CDR3 spells CASSPRTSNIPNEQFF. The CDR3 coding sequence is TGTGCCAGCAGCCCGCGGACTAGCAATATACCCAATGAGCAGTTCTTC.

J is TRBJ2-7 and V is TRBV5-1; 12 nucleotides agree with TRBD1. The ends lost 0 bases at V and 5 bases at J; junction bases unmatched: 3. The CDR3 spans 15 residues. CDR1 and CDR2 (germline): SGHRS, YFSETQ. The CDR3 loop reads CASSLAGQGAHEQYF. DNA for the CDR3: TGCGCCAGCAGCTTGGCGGGACAGGGGGCGCACGAGCAGTACTTC.

In this sample, this clonotype turned up a few times. V gene TRBV29-1 combines with J gene TRBJ2-5; D is perhaps TRBD2 (5 bases). The CDR3 totals 12 residues. Per germline, CDR1 SQVTM and CDR2 ANQGSEA. CDR3: CSYAWREETQYF. CDR3 bases: TGCAGTTACGCGTGGCGGGAAGAGACCCAGTACTTC.

This clonotype showed up many times. V and J are TRBV4-2 and TRBJ2-1, with TRBD2 matching over 14 bases. Germline trimming cut 4 bases from V and 6 bases from J; bases unmatched to any gene: 2. The CDR3 loop spans 15 amino acids. Per the germline V gene, CDR1 is LGHNA and CDR2 is YNFKEQ. The CDR3 DNA sequence: TGTGCCAGCAGCCCGACTAGCGGGGGGGTCAATGAGCAGTTCTTC. Its protein product is CASSPTSGGVNEQFF.

This CDR3 is CASSSLPTSRVSRTDTQYF. As DNA, the CDR3 is TGTGCCAGCAGCTCGCTGCCGACTAGCAGAGTGTCCCGAACAGATACGCAGTATTTT. The chain employs TRBV5-6 and TRBJ2-3, with 7 bases that match TRBD2. CDR3 length: 19 residues. Looked up from germline, CDR1 is SGHDT and CDR2 is YYEEEE. With 3 bases clipped from V and 3 bases from J, the junction kept 19 bases outside the gene matches.

This clonotype has more than one count but fewer than ten. This chain uses TRBV29-1 with TRBJ1-2; tentative D call: TRBD1 (5 bases). Per the germline V gene, CDR1 is SQVTM and CDR2 is ANQGSEA. V was clipped by 7 bases and J by 3 bases, with 15 bases between them. This CDR3 spans 13 amino acids. Here the CDR3 reads CSDQKTEDYGYTF. CDR3 sequence (DNA): TGCAGCGACCAGAAGACAGAGGACTATGGCTACACCTTC.

The rearrangement joins TRBV7-2 to TRBJ2-6; D not resolved. The CDR3 length is 11 residues. Trimming pared 4 bases from V and 9 bases from J, leaving 4 bases between. Germline V gives CDR1 SGHTA, CDR2 FQGNSA. The CDR3: CASSSFNVLTF. For the CDR3, the DNA is TGTGCCAGCAGCTCGTTCAACGTCCTGACTTTC.

The chain uses TRBV20-1 and TRBJ2-1, with D perhaps assigned TRBD1 or TRBD2 (6 bases each). The CDR3 is made up of 17 amino acids. V lost 3 bases, J lost 5 bases, and 23 bases lay in between. The germline V gene encodes CDR1 DFQATT and CDR2 SNEGSKA (reference sequence). CDR3 coding DNA: TGCAGTGCTAGCGCAGGGGCTAGCGAGGGACCTAACAATGAGCAGTTCTTC. Its translation: CSASAGASEGPNNEQFF.

This clonotype was picked up many times. The genes are TRBV29-1 and TRBJ2-3; D is unclear. The V end lost 4 bases, the J end lost 2 bases, and 7 bases lay between the germline ends. Germline V CDR1 and CDR2: SQVTM, ANQGSEA. The CDR3 covers 12 residues. CDR3 region: CSVGADTDTQYF. The CDR3 DNA is TGCAGCGTTGGGGCAGACACAGATACGCAGTATTTT.

This clonotype came up a few times. The chain employs TRBV28 and TRBJ1-3; D is undetermined. The CDR3 runs 14 residues. V was shortened by 4 bases and J by 0 bases, with 7 bases between the two germline ends. CDR1 and CDR2 (germline): MDHEN, SYDVKM. This CDR3 is CASSWTHSGNTIYF. In DNA, the CDR3 is TGTGCCAGCAGTTGGACCCACTCTGGAAACACCATATATTTT. Looking up the rest from reference TRBV28 and TRBJ1-3 gives the full variable domain: DVKVTQSSRYLVKRTGEKVFLECVQDMDHENMFWYRQDPGLGLRLIYFSYDVKMKEKGDIPEGYSVSREKKERFSLILESASTNQTSMYLCASSWTHSGNTIYFGEGSWLTVV.

This clonotype turned up a few times. V is TRBV10-3 and J is TRBJ1-5, with 11 bases lining up with TRBD1. The ends lost 3 bases at V and 4 bases at J; junction bases unmatched: 5. The CDR3 covers 16 residues. Germline V gives CDR1 ENHRY, CDR2 SYGVKD. In DNA, the CDR3 is TGTGCCATCAGTGAAGCCGGGACAGGGGGAAATCAGCCCCAGCATTTT. This sequence encodes CAISEAGTGGNQPQHF.

The chain couples TRBV4-3 to TRBJ1-1; no reliable D call. CDR1 LGHNA and CDR2 YSLEER come from the germline V gene. This CDR3 contains 13 residues. V lost 4 bases, J lost 10 bases, and 16 bases lay in between. This CDR3 is CASSPRPADSAFF. The CDR3, as DNA: TGCGCCAGCAGCCCCCGCCCGGCGGATTCAGCTTTCTTT.

This clonotype was counted between two and nine times. This chain joins TRBV18 and TRBJ1-5; 7 positions match TRBD1. This CDR3 has 17 amino acids. Trimming at V came to 3 bases and at J to 3 bases, leaving 11 bases not matched to a gene. Germline V CDR1 and CDR2: KGHSH, LQKENI. This chain's CDR3 is CASSPNRWTGPNQPQHF. Written as DNA, the CDR3 is TGTGCCAGCTCACCTAACCGGTGGACAGGACCCAATCAGCCCCAGCATTTT.

This clonotype was observed a few times. The rearrangement joins TRBV14 to TRBJ1-1; a weak D match, TRBD1 (6 bases). In germline, CDR1 is SGHDN, CDR2 FVKESK. The CDR3 length is 16 residues. V was shortened by 3 bases and J by 1 base, with 15 bases between the two germline ends. CDR3 loop: CASSQGWTASNTEAFF. The CDR3 coding sequence is TGTGCCAGCAGCCAGGGATGGACAGCCTCGAACACTGAAGCTTTCTTT.

This clonotype has a handful of counts. This chain connects TRBV2 to TRBJ2-5; no clear D. The CDR3 covers 12 residues. V was clipped by 8 bases and J by 4 bases, with 11 bases between them. Per germline, CDR1 SNHLY and CDR2 FYNNEI. CDR3 sequence reads: CASGYSPETQYF. In DNA form, the CDR3 reads TGTGCCAGCGGTTACTCTCCAGAGACCCAGTACTTC.